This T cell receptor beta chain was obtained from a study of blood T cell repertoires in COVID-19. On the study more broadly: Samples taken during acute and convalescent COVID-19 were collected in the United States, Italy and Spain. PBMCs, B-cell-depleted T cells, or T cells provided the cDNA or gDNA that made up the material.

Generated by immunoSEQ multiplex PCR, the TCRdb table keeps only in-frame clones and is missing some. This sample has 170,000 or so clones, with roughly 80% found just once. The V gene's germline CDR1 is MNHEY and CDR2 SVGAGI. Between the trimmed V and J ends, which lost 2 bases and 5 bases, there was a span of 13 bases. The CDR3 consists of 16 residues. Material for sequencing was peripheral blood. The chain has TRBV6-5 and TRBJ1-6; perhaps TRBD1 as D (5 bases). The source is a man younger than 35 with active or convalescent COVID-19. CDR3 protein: CASSYGGTINNSPLHF. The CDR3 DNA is TGTGCCAGCAGTTACGGCGGGACGATTAATAATTCACCCCTCCACTTT.